Below, 9 T cell receptor beta chains from the same sample are listed, as sequenced in a study of T cell repertoires in cytomegalovirus infection. Their antigens are not known. TCRdb ran MiXCR on the reads and lists one entry per CDR3 protein. The table records around 540,000 distinct CDR3 sequences, 30% to 40% of them present only once. The specimen comprised cultured PBMCs, sampled from culture after CMV antigen stimulation. The receptor set was obtained from a human donor in good health (CMV status not recorded). Some clones in this sample may be carry-over from other donors' samples.

This clonotype came up many times. CDR3 residues: CASSLVGTSLTDTQYF. CDR3 DNA sequence: TGTGCCAGCAGCTTAGTAGGGACTAGCCTCACAGATACGCAGTATTTT. This chain connects TRBV7-2 to TRBJ2-3; 9 bases are a match to TRBD2. The CDR3 contains 16 residues. V lost 1 base, J lost 2 bases, and 4 bases stayed unmatched. The V gene's germline CDR1 is SGHTA and CDR2 FQGNSA.

This clonotype appeared a few times. V gene TRBV6-1 combines with J gene TRBJ1-5, with D hard to call. Trimming left V 8 bases short and J 4 bases short, with 12 bases between. The CDR3 totals 13 residues. The germline V gene encodes CDR1 MNHNS and CDR2 SASEGT. Here the CDR3 reads CASVGPRNQPQHF. CDR3 bases: TGTGCCAGCGTCGGACCGAGAAATCAGCCCCAGCATTTT.

The chain recombines TRBV12-3 or TRBV12-4 with TRBJ2-3; 10 nucleotides agree with TRBD2. Losses at the gene ends were 5 bases for V and 2 bases for J; bases not matched to a gene: 10. This CDR3 spans 17 amino acids. The CDR3 DNA follows: TGTGCCAGCAGTCCCTTTGCTAGCGGGAGTCCCACAGATACGCAGTATTTT. Residues: CASSPFASGSPTDTQYF.

The V and J genes are TRBV6-5 and TRBJ2-3; TRBD2 is a possible D gene (5 bases). Trimming cost V 0 bases and J 4 bases, with 8 bases left between them. Germline CDR1 MNHEY, CDR2 SVGAGI. There are 14 residues in the CDR3. Here the CDR3 DNA reads TGTGCCAGCAGTTACTCGGCAGCGGCAGATACGCAGTATTTT. Its protein product is CASSYSAAADTQYF.

This chain links TRBV27 with TRBJ2-3; 8 nucleotides line up with TRBD2. V lost 3 bases and J lost 6; bases outside the gene matches: 17. CDR1 and CDR2 from the germline V gene are MNHEY and SMNVEV (reference sequence). There are 18 residues in the CDR3. CDR3 in DNA: TGTGCCAGCAGTTTTCGGCTAGCGGGCCCAAGAATGAGGGATACGCAGTATTTT. This translates into CASSFRLAGPRMRDTQYF.

This chain uses TRBV12-3 or TRBV12-4 with TRBJ1-3, with D possibly TRBD1 on 5 matching bases. There are 17 residues in the CDR3. V gave up 2 bases and J gave up 0 bases, with 14 bases separating them. In nucleotides, the CDR3 is TGTGCCAGCAGTTTACAGGCGGGGACCAGCTCTGGAAACACCATATATTTT. This encodes CASSLQAGTSSGNTIYF.

This clonotype showed up many times. The chain couples TRBV12-3 or TRBV12-4 to TRBJ1-5; possibly TRBD1 for D (5 bases). This CDR3 is built from 13 residues. Deletions cut 4 bases from V and 4 bases from J, with 8 bases between. The CDR3 DNA follows: TGTGCCAGCAGTTGGGGGGGGAATCAGCCCCAGCATTTT. Its translation is CASSWGGNQPQHF.

In this sample, this clonotype turned up a few times. CDR3 coding DNA: TGTGCCAGCCACCGAGGGCTGAACACTGAAGCTTTCTTT. Protein sequence: CASHRGLNTEAFF. The chain joins TRBV12-3 or TRBV12-4 to TRBJ1-1; D remains ambiguous. This CDR3 is built from 13 residues. The V end lost 8 bases, the J end lost 0 bases, and 10 bases lay between the germline ends.

The chain carries TRBV7-9 and TRBJ2-3, with no clear D. The ends were cut back, 0 bases at V and 5 bases at J, with 9 bases in the middle. This CDR3 is 14 amino acids long. CDR1 and CDR2 from the germline V gene are SEHNR and FQNEAQ (reference sequence). The CDR3 region has the DNA TGTGCCAGCAGCTTAGCCAGACAAGTAGATACGCAGTATTTT. As protein: CASSLARQVDTQYF.